This TCR beta chain originates from a study of blood T cells in healthy people across ages. Findings and caveats of the study: A roughly linear fall in TCR beta diversity per million T cells was seen with increasing age.

Together with a sample-barcoded 5' primer, a J-beta primer mix was included in a second PCR lasting about 6 to 11 cycles. TCRdb itself ran the 5' RACE reads through MiXCR, one entry per CDR3 protein. The sample yields 1.5 million to 2 million distinct CDR3 sequences, roughly 28% seen once. Russia was home to the donors, healthy Caucasian individuals aged about 6 to 90. This clonotype occurred a few times. Its cognate antigen is unknown. V dropped 3 bases and J dropped 10 bases, with 19 bases sitting between them. This CDR3 spans 15 amino acids. This clonotype originated in a woman under 40 in good health. Sequenced material: blood. The V call is TRBV12-3 or TRBV12-4, the J call TRBJ2-1, with D possibly TRBD2 on 6 matching bases. CDR3 DNA sequence: TGTGCCAGCAGTTTCCCCGCGGCCGGGGGAAGCGAGCAGTTCTTC. This codes for CASSFPAAGGSEQFF.